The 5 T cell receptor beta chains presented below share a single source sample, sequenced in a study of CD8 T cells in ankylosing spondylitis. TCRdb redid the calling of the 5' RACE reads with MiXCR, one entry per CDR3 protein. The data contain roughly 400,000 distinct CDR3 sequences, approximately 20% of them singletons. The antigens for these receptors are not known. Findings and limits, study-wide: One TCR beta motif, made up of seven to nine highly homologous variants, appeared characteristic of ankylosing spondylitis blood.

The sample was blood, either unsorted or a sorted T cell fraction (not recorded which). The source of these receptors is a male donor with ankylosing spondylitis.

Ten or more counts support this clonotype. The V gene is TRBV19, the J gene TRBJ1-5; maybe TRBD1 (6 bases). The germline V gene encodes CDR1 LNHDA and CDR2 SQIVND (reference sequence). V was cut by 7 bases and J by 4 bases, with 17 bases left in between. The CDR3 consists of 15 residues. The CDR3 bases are TGTGCCAGTACCCCGGGACAAACCCGAAATCAGCCCCAGCATTTT. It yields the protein CASTPGQTRNQPQHF.

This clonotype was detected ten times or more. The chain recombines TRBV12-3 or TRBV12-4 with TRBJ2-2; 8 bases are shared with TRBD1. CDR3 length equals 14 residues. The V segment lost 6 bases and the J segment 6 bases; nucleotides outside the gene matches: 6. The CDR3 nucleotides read TGTGCCAGCAGCCGCGACAGGGGCGCCGGGGAGCTGTTTTTT. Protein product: CASSRDRGAGELFF.

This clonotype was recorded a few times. The CDR3, as DNA: TGCAGCGCTACTGGGGCCTCCTTGGATACGCAGTATTTT. It codes for CSATGASLDTQYF. This chain connects TRBV29-1 to TRBJ2-3; the D gene is possibly TRBD1 (5 bases). Trimming took off 7 bases at V and 6 bases at J, with 17 bases between the two ends. In germline, CDR1 is SQVTM, CDR2 ANQGSEA. There are 13 residues in the CDR3.

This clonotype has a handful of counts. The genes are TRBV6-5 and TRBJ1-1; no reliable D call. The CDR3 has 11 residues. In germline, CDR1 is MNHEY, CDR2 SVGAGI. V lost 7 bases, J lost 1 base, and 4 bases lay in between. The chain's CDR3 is CASTRNTEAFF. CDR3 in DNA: TGTGCCAGCACGAGGAACACTGAAGCTTTCTTT.

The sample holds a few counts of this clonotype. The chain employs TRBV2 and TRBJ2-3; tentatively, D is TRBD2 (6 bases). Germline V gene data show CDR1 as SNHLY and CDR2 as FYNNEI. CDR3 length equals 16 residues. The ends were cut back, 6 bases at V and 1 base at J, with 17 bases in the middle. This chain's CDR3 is CASRLWGGIGTDTQYF. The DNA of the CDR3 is TGTGCCAGCAGATTATGGGGCGGGATTGGCACAGATACGCAGTATTTT.